These T cell receptor beta chains were read from a single sample in a study of early T cells in non-severe SARS-CoV-2 infection. One entry per CDR3 protein, called by TCRdb with MiXCR from the 5' RACE reads. The data contain about 85,000 distinct CDR3 sequences, roughly 14% of them singletons. The sample consisted of whole blood. These receptors originate from an adult who was a healthcare worker with PCR-confirmed SARS-CoV-2 infection or an uninfected control (not recorded which). Both conserved end residues are part of each CDR3. A D gene is named only where the DNA matches it firmly. Part of the rows lack a size; the others show once, few, many or a class for expanded clones.

J gene,D gene,clone size,V gene,CDR3 protein,CDR3 DNA
TRBJ2-7,TRBD2,many,TRBV6-1,CASSEVLAGPKTLYEQYF,TGTGCCAGCAGTGAAGTCCTAGCGGGCCCGAAAACCCTTTACGAGCAGTACTTC
TRBJ2-7,NA,few,TRBV7-2,CASSIYRLPDYEQYF,TGTGCCAGCAGTATTTACAGGTTACCCGACTACGAGCAGTACTTC
TRBJ1-2,NA,NA,TRBV12-3/TRBV12-4,CASSAFLSEGYTF,TGTGCCAGCAGTGCGTTCCTGTCCGAGGGCTACACCTTC
TRBJ2-1,NA,few,TRBV4-2,CASSQDRATGEQFF,TGTGCCAGCAGCCAAGATCGAGCTACAGGTGAGCAGTTCTTC
TRBJ1-2,NA,NA,TRBV11-2,CASSSRGGYGYTF,TGTGCCAGCAGCTCCAGGGGTGGCTATGGCTACACCTTC
TRBJ2-1,TRBD1,NA,TRBV24-1,CATSDLPTGGRGNEQFF,TGTGCCACCAGTGATTTGCCCACAGGGGGCCGGGGGAATGAGCAGTTCTTC
TRBJ2-1,NA,few,TRBV7-6,CASSPGVGDNEQFF,TGTGCCAGCAGCCCAGGAGTAGGGGACAATGAGCAGTTCTTC
TRBJ1-2,NA,few,TRBV25-1,CASSEHGTPYGYTF,TGTGCCAGCAGTGAGCACGGGACACCGTATGGCTACACCTTC
TRBJ1-5,NA,NA,TRBV19,CASSIVAGVQPQHF,TGTGCCAGTAGTATAGTGGCAGGGGTTCAGCCCCAGCATTTT
TRBJ2-6,TRBD1,NA,TRBV5-1,CASSLQPGQYSSGANVLTF,TGCGCCAGCAGCTTACAACCGGGACAGTATTCCTCTGGGGCCAACGTCCTGACTTTC
TRBJ2-3,NA,many,TRBV7-2,CASSLYTDTQYF,TGTGCCAGCAGCTTATACACAGATACGCAGTATTTT
TRBJ2-2,TRBD1,NA,TRBV20-1,CSVRTGGTGELFF,TGCAGTGTCCGGACAGGGGGGACCGGGGAGCTGTTTTTT
TRBJ1-2,NA,few,TRBV27,CASSPSQGTTYGYTF,TGTGCCAGCAGTCCGTCCCAGGGGACAACCTATGGCTACACCTTC
TRBJ1-1,NA,few,TRBV6-5,CASSSPDRNTEAFF,TGTGCCAGCAGCAGCCCTGACAGGAACACTGAAGCTTTCTTT
TRBJ1-1,TRBD1,few,TRBV7-9,CASSYRQGTRSTEAFF,TGTGCCAGCAGCTACCGACAGGGAACGCGTAGCACTGAAGCTTTCTTT
TRBJ1-2,NA,NA,TRBV5-4,CASSLFLWTRTDYGYTF,TGTGCCAGCAGCTTGTTTCTGTGGACCAGGACGGACTATGGCTACACCTTC
TRBJ2-3,NA,few,TRBV13,CASSLMQVGTDTQYF,TGTGCCAGCAGCTTAATGCAAGTCGGCACAGATACGCAGTATTTT
TRBJ2-3,TRBD2,NA,TRBV7-9,CASSLEGLADTQYF,TGTGCCAGCAGCTTAGAGGGACTAGCGGATACGCAGTATTTT
TRBJ1-5,TRBD1,few,TRBV6-2/TRBV6-3,CASSGLTGGNQPQHF,TGTGCCAGCAGTGGGCTGACAGGGGGCAATCAGCCCCAGCATTTT
TRBJ1-4,NA,NA,TRBV5-5,CASSPGRSSNEKLFF,TGTGCCAGCAGCCCAGGGAGGTCTTCCAATGAAAAACTGTTTTTT
TRBJ2-1,NA,few,TRBV6-1,CASTEPAVSSYNEQFF,TGTGCCAGCACAGAACCGGCGGTTAGCTCCTACAATGAGCAGTTCTTC
TRBJ1-2,NA,few,TRBV7-9,CASSFGDSLDYTF,TGTGCCAGCAGCTTTGGCGACAGCTTAGACTACACCTTC
TRBJ1-2,TRBD1,NA,TRBV12-3/TRBV12-4,CASRSTGVNYGYTF,TGTGCCAGCAGGTCCACAGGGGTAAACTATGGCTACACCTTC
TRBJ2-5,NA,NA,TRBV10-3,CAISEAKETQYF,TGTGCCATCAGTGAGGCTAAAGAGACCCAGTACTTC
TRBJ2-1,TRBD1,few,TRBV28,CASGSGTGYLSEQFF,TGTGCCAGCGGATCCGGGACAGGGTATCTTTCGGAGCAGTTCTTC
TRBJ1-5,NA,NA,TRBV7-2,CASSLEGRLFNQPQHF,TGTGCCAGCAGCTTAGAAGGACGGCTCTTCAATCAGCCCCAGCATTTT
TRBJ2-7,NA,NA,TRBV12-3/TRBV12-4,CASSFPPRLREQYF,TGTGCCAGCAGTTTCCCCCCCAGACTTCGAGAGCAGTACTTC
TRBJ2-1,TRBD2,many,TRBV20-1,CSASERESGHSEQFF,TGCAGTGCTAGCGAGCGGGAGTCGGGTCATAGTGAGCAGTTCTTC
TRBJ1-1,NA,few,TRBV30,CASSGRPNTEAFF,TGTGCCTCGTCGGGACGGCCGAACACTGAAGCTTTCTTT
TRBJ2-4,NA,NA,TRBV28,CASSLREFVKNIQYF,TGTGCCAGCAGTTTGAGGGAGTTTGTCAAAAACATTCAGTACTTC
TRBJ2-7,TRBD1,few,TRBV12-3/TRBV12-4,CASSQDRGLNEQYF,TGTGCCAGCAGTCAGGACAGGGGGCTTAACGAGCAGTACTTC
TRBJ1-1,NA,few,TRBV6-6,CASSPTAMNTEAFF,TGTGCCAGCTCACCGACAGCAATGAACACTGAAGCTTTCTTT
TRBJ1-1,NA,few,TRBV7-9,CASSPGIRAEPGSEAFF,TGTGCCAGCAGCCCAGGGATCCGGGCCGAGCCTGGGTCTGAAGCTTTCTTT
TRBJ2-7,TRBD1,NA,TRBV13,CASSLEPYRGHEQYF,TGTGCCAGCAGCTTAGAACCCTACAGGGGCCACGAGCAGTACTTC
TRBJ2-1,NA,many,TRBV5-1,CASSLGPSSYNEQFF,TGCGCCAGCAGCTTAGGCCCCAGCTCCTACAATGAGCAGTTCTTC
TRBJ1-1,NA,NA,TRBV12-5,CASATTHSGEAFF,TGTGCTAGTGCTACGACCCACTCGGGGGAAGCTTTCTTT
TRBJ2-7,NA,NA,TRBV27,CASRPAGTRAYEQYF,TGTGCCAGCAGGCCCGCCGGGACTCGAGCCTACGAGCAGTACTTC
TRBJ2-1,NA,NA,TRBV27,CASSFRGAQLFF,TGTGCCAGCAGTTTTAGAGGGGCCCAGCTGTTCTTC
TRBJ2-1,NA,NA,TRBV7-2,CASSLGHSTPNNEQFF,TGTGCCAGCAGCTTAGGCCACAGCACGCCAAACAATGAGCAGTTCTTC
TRBJ1-1,NA,few,TRBV12-3/TRBV12-4,CASSPGPLTGEAFF,TGTGCCAGCAGTCCGGGACCCTTGACTGGTGAAGCTTTCTTT
TRBJ2-5,NA,many,TRBV7-2,CASSFRETQYF,TGTGCCAGCAGCTTTAGAGAGACCCAGTACTTC
TRBJ2-7,NA,many,TRBV10-1,CASSDRTYEQYF,TGCGCCAGCAGTGACAGAACCTACGAGCAGTACTTC
TRBJ2-5,TRBD1,NA,TRBV12-3/TRBV12-4,CASSLAGQGSETQYF,TGTGCCAGCAGTTTAGCTGGACAGGGGTCGGAGACCCAGTACTTC
TRBJ2-5,NA,NA,TRBV6-6,CASSSGDETQYF,TGTGCCAGCAGCTCCGGGGACGAGACCCAGTACTTC
TRBJ2-2,NA,NA,TRBV7-9,CASSLVGSSAGELFF,TGTGCCAGCAGCTTAGTTGGTAGCTCGGCCGGGGAGCTGTTTTTT
TRBJ1-5,NA,few,TRBV7-9,CASSPSQGNSNQPQHF,TGTGCCAGCAGCCCATCACAGGGAAATAGCAATCAGCCCCAGCATTTT
TRBJ2-2,TRBD2,few,TRBV27,CASIKPGGGELFF,TGTGCCAGCATTAAACCGGGGGGCGGGGAGCTGTTTTTT
TRBJ2-1,NA,few,TRBV10-2,CASRPSYNEQFF,TGCGCCAGCAGGCCCTCCTACAATGAGCAGTTCTTC
TRBJ2-2,TRBD1,NA,TRBV12-3/TRBV12-4,CASSTDRGTTGELFF,TGTGCCAGCAGTACGGACAGGGGGACTACCGGGGAGCTGTTTTTT
TRBJ1-4,NA,once,TRBV2,CASSEIVRLFF,TGTGCCAGCAGTGAGATTGTCCGCCTGTTTTTT
TRBJ1-5,TRBD1,few,TRBV5-4,CASRDRNSNQPQHF,TGTGCCAGCAGGGACAGGAATAGCAATCAGCCCCAGCATTTT
TRBJ1-1,NA,NA,TRBV29-1,CSVARVNTEAFF,TGCAGCGTTGCCAGGGTGAACACTGAAGCTTTCTTT
TRBJ2-7,NA,many,TRBV20-1,CSARVQMDFQQF,TGCAGTGCGCGTGTGCAAATGGACTTTCAACAGTTC
TRBJ2-2,NA,NA,TRBV19,CASSITGGRALGELFF,TGTGCCAGTAGTATAACCGGCGGCAGGGCACTCGGGGAGCTGTTTTTT
TRBJ2-2,NA,NA,TRBV30,CAWRGTGNTGELFF,TGTGCCTGGAGGGGGACGGGGAACACCGGGGAGCTGTTTTTT